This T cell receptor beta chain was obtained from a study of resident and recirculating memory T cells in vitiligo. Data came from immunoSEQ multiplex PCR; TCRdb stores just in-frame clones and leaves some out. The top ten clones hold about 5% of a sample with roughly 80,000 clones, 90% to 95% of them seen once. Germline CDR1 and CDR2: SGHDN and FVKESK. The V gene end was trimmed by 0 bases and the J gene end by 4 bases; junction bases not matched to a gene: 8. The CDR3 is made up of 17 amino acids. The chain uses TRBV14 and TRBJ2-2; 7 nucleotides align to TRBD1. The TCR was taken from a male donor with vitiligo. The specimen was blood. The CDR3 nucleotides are TGTGCCAGCAGCCAAGAGAGAGGACAGGTCGGCACCGGGGAGCTGTTTTTT. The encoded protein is CASSQERGQVGTGELFF.